This T cell receptor beta chain is drawn from a study of T-cell memory formation after mild COVID-19. As for the study in general: Among the donors, TCR clusters were largely specific to each donor. Study findings and constraints: Contracting CD4+ clones sat mainly in CM and EM; CD8+ in EMRA. Day 15 to 85 contracting clones showed balanced CD4/CD8; later expanders leaned CD4+. The second-wave clones peaking on day 37 were not confirmed as SARS-CoV-2-specific.

Each CDR3 protein is one row after TCRdb ran MiXCR on the 5' RACE reads. The sample holds tens of thousands of distinct CDR3 sequences, about 6.8% seen once. The table lists this clonotype with a few counts. Antigen unknown. The V end lost 4 bases, the J end lost 6 bases, and 12 bases lay between the germline ends. The CDR3 covers 13 residues. Germline lookup yields CDR1 MGHDK and CDR2 SYGVNS. The sequencing sample was made of PBMCs or a T cell subset sorted from them (not recorded which). The sequence came from an adult who had mild COVID-19 (a few samples of this study predate the infection). Cell type and time point are not known. This sequence joins TRBV25-1 and TRBJ1-1; the D is unclear. The DNA for the CDR3 is TGTGCCAGCAGTGCCGGACCTACTGCTGAAGCTTTCTTT. Translation: CASSAGPTAEAFF. Full variable domain (rest looked up from reference TRBV25-1 and TRBJ1-1): EADIYQTPRYLVIGTGKKITLECSQTMGHDKMYWYQQDPGMELHLIHYSYGVNSTEKGDLSSESTVSRIRTEHFPLTLESARPSHTSQYLCASSAGPTAEAFFGQGTRLTVV.